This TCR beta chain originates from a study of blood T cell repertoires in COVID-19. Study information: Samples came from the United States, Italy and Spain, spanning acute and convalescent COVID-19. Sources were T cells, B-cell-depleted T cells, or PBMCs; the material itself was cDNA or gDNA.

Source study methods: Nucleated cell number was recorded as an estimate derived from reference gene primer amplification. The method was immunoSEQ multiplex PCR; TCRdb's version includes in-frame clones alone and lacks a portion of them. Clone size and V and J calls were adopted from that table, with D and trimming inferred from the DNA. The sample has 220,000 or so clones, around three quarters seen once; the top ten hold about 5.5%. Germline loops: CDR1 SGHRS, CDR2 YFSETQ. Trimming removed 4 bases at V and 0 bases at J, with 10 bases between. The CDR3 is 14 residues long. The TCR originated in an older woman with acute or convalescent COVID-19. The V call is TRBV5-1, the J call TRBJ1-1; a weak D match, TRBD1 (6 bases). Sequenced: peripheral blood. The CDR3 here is CASSKGQMNTEAFF. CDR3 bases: TGCGCCAGCAGCAAAGGACAGATGAACACTGAAGCTTTCTTT.